This entry lists 21 T cell receptor beta chains sequenced from one sample in a study of T-cell memory formation after mild COVID-19. TCRdb ran MiXCR on the 5' RACE reads and lists one entry per CDR3 protein. The sample lists under 450,000 distinct CDR3 sequences, roughly 20% occurring once. The sample taken for sequencing was PBMCs or a T cell subset sorted from them (not recorded which). These receptors all come from a man aged 18 to 30 who had mild COVID-19 (a few samples of this study predate the infection). Cell type and time point are not known.

The V call is TRBV4-3, the J call TRBJ2-3; a weak D match, TRBD2 (5 bases). The germline CDR1 and CDR2 sequences are LGHNA and YSLEER. Trimming stripped 1 base from V and 1 base from J, with 12 bases between. There are 16 residues in the CDR3. CDR3 nucleotides: TGCGCCAGCAGCCAAGCAAGTGTCGGGGGCACAGATACGCAGTATTTT. Translating gives CASSQASVGGTDTQYF.

This clonotype showed up just a few times. The V gene is TRBV7-8, the J gene TRBJ2-4; D not resolved. V gave up 0 bases and J gave up 0 bases, with 21 bases separating them. Germline CDR1 SGHVS, CDR2 FQNEAQ. The CDR3 consists of 20 residues. The CDR3 here is CASSLAPQAEAVGAKNIQYF. The CDR3 DNA reads as TGTGCCAGCAGCTTAGCCCCGCAGGCGGAAGCCGTCGGAGCCAAAAACATTCAGTACTTC.

This clonotype was seen ten or more times. The CDR3 loop is CAISELIGNGYTF. In DNA form, the CDR3 reads TGTGCCATCAGTGAGCTTATCGGGAATGGCTACACCTTC. This chain joins TRBV10-3 and TRBJ1-2; D ambiguous. V lost 2 bases and J lost 6, with 10 bases in between. Germline assignment: CDR1 ENHRY and CDR2 SYGVKD. CDR3 size: 13 residues.

V gene TRBV11-2 combines with J gene TRBJ1-6; 8 bases are a match to TRBD1. This CDR3 comprises 19 residues. V lost 3 bases, J lost 0 bases, and 10 bases stayed unmatched. Germline V gene lookup returns CDR1 SGHAT and CDR2 FQNNGV. CDR3 DNA sequence: TGTGCCAGCAGCTTGACCCCTCGGACAGGGAGCTCCTATAATTCACCCCTCCACTTT. It codes for CASSLTPRTGSSYNSPLHF.

This chain joins TRBV6-1 and TRBJ2-7; TRBD1 agrees at 10 bases. V was clipped by 3 bases and J by 1 base; unmatched bases: 18. Germline values: CDR1 MNHNS, CDR2 SASEGT. The CDR3 totals 20 residues. In nucleotides, the CDR3 is TGTGCCAGCAGTGAGTTGTACGGGCGCTGGGACAGGGGCGCTTCCTACGAGCAGTACGTC. It codes for CASSELYGRWDRGASYEQYV.

This clonotype has only a few counts. This chain joins TRBV11-2 and TRBJ1-2; 7 bases map to TRBD1. Germline-derived CDR1 and CDR2 are SGHAT and FQNNGV. Trimming took 4 bases from V and 8 from J; bases not matched to a gene: 10. CDR3 length equals 14 residues. CDR3 nucleotides: TGTGCCAGCAGCTCGCTAACGGACAGGCCAGGCTACACCTTC. Translated, it gives CASSSLTDRPGYTF.

This clonotype has just a few counts. The V call is TRBV7-9, the J call TRBJ1-6, with D unclear. This CDR3 has 14 amino acids. Germline loops: CDR1 SEHNR, CDR2 FQNEAQ (reference sequence). The V gene lost 5 bases and the J gene lost 5 bases, with 10 bases spanning the gap. The CDR3 nucleotides are TGTGCCAGCAGCACCGTTGCGGATAATTCACCCCTCCACTTT. It translates to CASSTVADNSPLHF.

This clonotype was recorded a few times. The genes are TRBV7-8 and TRBJ1-6; D not resolved. Trimming shortened V by 5 bases and J by 6 bases, and 8 bases separated the two germline ends. Germline values: CDR1 SGHVS, CDR2 FQNEAQ. The CDR3 length is 13 residues. CDR3 protein: CASSVGPNSPLHF. DNA of the CDR3: TGTGCCAGCAGCGTAGGCCCTAATTCACCCCTCCACTTT.

This chain connects TRBV6-2 or TRBV6-3 to TRBJ1-5, with D possibly matching TRBD1 (5 bases). Per the germline V gene, CDR1 is MNHEY and CDR2 is SVGEGT. The CDR3 runs to 14 residues. V lost 2 bases and J 0 bases, leaving 5 bases between the germline ends. The chain's CDR3 is CASSYDSSNQPQHF. In DNA, the CDR3 is TGTGCCAGCAGTTACGACAGTAGCAATCAGCCCCAGCATTTT.

The sample holds many counts of this clonotype. V gene TRBV9 combines with J gene TRBJ1-4; D is unclear. The CDR3 consists of 14 residues. Trimming removed 4 bases from V and 2 bases from J, with 9 bases in between. Looked up from germline, CDR1 is SGDLS and CDR2 is YYNGEE. The CDR3 DNA sequence: TGTGCCAGCAGCAAATTAACCACTAATGAAAAACTGTTTTTT. This encodes CASSKLTTNEKLFF.

The CDR3 loop reads CASSGITPYEQYF. For the CDR3, the DNA is TGCGCCAGCAGCGGGATCACCCCCTACGAGCAGTACTTC. The rearrangement links TRBV5-1 to TRBJ2-7; D uncertain. V dropped 4 bases and J dropped 2 bases, with 10 bases sitting between them. This CDR3 has 13 residues. In germline, CDR1 is SGHRS, CDR2 YFSETQ.

The CDR3 region is CASSASTVNTEAFF. In DNA form, the CDR3 reads TGTGCCAGCAGTGCCTCGACAGTGAACACTGAAGCTTTCTTT. The chain joins TRBV6-5 to TRBJ1-1, with TRBD1 as a possible D gene (5 bases). The CDR3 totals 14 residues. Trimming took 5 bases from V and 0 from J, leaving 10 bases between them. The germline V gene encodes CDR1 MNHEY and CDR2 SVGAGI.

The chain links TRBV21-1 to TRBJ2-5. TRBV21-1 is a pseudogene locus. This CDR3 is built from 13 residues. CDR3 sequence: CASSSDSEETQYF. The CDR3 DNA reads TGTGCCAGCAGCAGTGACTCAGAAGAGACCCAGTACTTC.

This clonotype was observed a handful of times. J is TRBJ2-1 and V is TRBV6-2 or TRBV6-3; 9 bases map to TRBD2. The V gene end was trimmed by 0 bases and the J gene end by 7 bases; junction bases not matched to a gene: 16. The CDR3 is made up of 19 amino acids. Germline CDR1 and CDR2: MNHEY and SVGEGT. CDR3 DNA sequence: TGTGCCAGCAGTTACTCGGTTGGCGGGGGGGCCCGAGCGGCAAATGAGCAGTTCTTC. Amino acids: CASSYSVGGGARAANEQFF.

The sample holds a few counts of this clonotype. This rearrangement joins TRBV5-1 to TRBJ1-6; TRBD1 is a possible D gene (5 bases). The CDR3 is 14 residues long. Germline lookup yields CDR1 SGHRS and CDR2 YFSETQ. The V gene lost 4 bases and the J gene lost 8 bases, with 13 bases spanning the gap. CDR3 protein: CASSEDGGYSPLHF. CDR3 DNA: TGCGCCAGCAGCGAGGACGGGGGATATTCACCCCTCCACTTT.

V is TRBV10-2 and J is TRBJ1-4; no reliable D call. V gave up 6 bases and J gave up 8 bases, with 25 bases separating them. Germline CDR1 WSHSY, CDR2 SAAADI. The CDR3 loop spans 17 amino acids. In nucleotides, the CDR3 is TGCGCCAGCAGCCGGCGACATCTGGCTATGAAGGAGGAAAAACTGTTTTTT. Translated: CASSRRHLAMKEEKLFF.

The chain recombines TRBV6-6 with TRBJ1-3; no firm D call. V was pared by 7 bases and J by 0 bases, with 10 bases between. The CDR3 contains 14 residues. CDR1 is MNHNY, CDR2 SVGAGI, per germline (reference sequence). Here the CDR3 DNA reads TGTGCCAGCAACGGCAGCCCCTCTGGAAACACCATATATTTT. The encoded protein is CASNGSPSGNTIYF.

J is TRBJ1-1 and V is TRBV5-6; D gene unclear. The CDR3 is 14 amino acids. Germline V gene sequence: CDR1 SGHDT, CDR2 YYEEEE. Trimming took off 6 bases at V and 6 bases at J, with 18 bases between the two ends. The CDR3 reads CASNGGISAPEAFF. CDR3 in DNA: TGTGCCAGCAACGGAGGGATATCGGCCCCTGAAGCTTTCTTT. Complete variable domain (other parts from reference TRBV5-6 and TRBJ1-1): DAGVTQSPTHLIKTRGQQVTLRCSPKSGHDTVSWYQQALGQGPQFIFQYYEEEERQRGNFPDRFSGHQFPNYSSELNVNALLLGDSALYLCASNGGISAPEAFFGQGTRLTVV.

This chain uses TRBV11-3 with TRBJ2-1; D is possibly TRBD1 (5 bases). The CDR3 sequence is 13 residues long. Germline loops: CDR1 SGHNT, CDR2 YENEEA. V was shortened by 3 bases and J by 9 bases, with 12 bases between the two germline ends. The CDR3 reads CASSFNRQGEQFF. As DNA, the CDR3 is TGTGCCAGCAGCTTTAACCGCCAGGGTGAGCAGTTCTTC.

This rearrangement joins TRBV6-1 to TRBJ1-3; D unresolved. V lost 4 bases to trimming and J lost 1 base, with 8 bases between them. The CDR3 loop spans 14 amino acids. From germline, CDR1 is MNHNS and CDR2 SASEGT. The CDR3 reads CASSAKGSGNTIYF. Written as DNA, the CDR3 is TGTGCCAGCAGTGCCAAGGGATCTGGAAACACCATATATTTT.

This chain uses TRBV7-8 with TRBJ1-3, with D unclear. The CDR3 extends over 14 amino acids. Germline V gene data show CDR1 as SGHVS and CDR2 as FQNEAQ. V lost 5 bases and J 1 base, leaving 9 bases between the germline ends. CDR3 loop: CASSDSRSGNTIYF. DNA for the CDR3: TGTGCCAGCAGCGACTCACGGTCTGGAAACACCATATATTTT.